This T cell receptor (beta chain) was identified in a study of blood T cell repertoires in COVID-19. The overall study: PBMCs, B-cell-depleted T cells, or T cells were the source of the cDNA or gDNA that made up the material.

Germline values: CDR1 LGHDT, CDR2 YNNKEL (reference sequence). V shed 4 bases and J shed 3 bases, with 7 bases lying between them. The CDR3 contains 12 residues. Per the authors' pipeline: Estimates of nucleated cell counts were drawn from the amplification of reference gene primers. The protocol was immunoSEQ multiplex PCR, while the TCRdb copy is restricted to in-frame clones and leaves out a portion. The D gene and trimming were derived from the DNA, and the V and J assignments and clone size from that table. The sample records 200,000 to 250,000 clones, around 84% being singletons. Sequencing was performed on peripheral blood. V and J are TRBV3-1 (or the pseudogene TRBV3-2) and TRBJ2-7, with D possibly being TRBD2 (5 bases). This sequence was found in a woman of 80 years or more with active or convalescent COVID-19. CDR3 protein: CASSLGGYEQYF. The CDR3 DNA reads TGTGCCAGCAGCCTCGGAGGCTACGAGCAGTACTTC.